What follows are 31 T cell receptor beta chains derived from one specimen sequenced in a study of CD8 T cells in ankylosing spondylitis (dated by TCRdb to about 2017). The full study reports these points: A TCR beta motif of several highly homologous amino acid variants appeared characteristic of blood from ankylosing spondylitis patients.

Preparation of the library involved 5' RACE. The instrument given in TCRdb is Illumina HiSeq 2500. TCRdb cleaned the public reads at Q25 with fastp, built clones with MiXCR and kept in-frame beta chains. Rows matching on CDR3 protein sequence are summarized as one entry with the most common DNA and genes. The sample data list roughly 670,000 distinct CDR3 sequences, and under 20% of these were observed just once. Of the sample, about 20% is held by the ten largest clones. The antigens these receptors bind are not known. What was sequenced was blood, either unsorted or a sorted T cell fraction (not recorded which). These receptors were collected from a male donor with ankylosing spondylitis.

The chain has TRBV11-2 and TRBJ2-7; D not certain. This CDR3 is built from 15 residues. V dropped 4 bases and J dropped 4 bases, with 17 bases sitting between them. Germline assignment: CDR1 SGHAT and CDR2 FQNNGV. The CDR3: CASSSGRGRKYEQYF. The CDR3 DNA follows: TGTGCCAGCAGCTCAGGACGCGGTAGAAAGTACGAGCAGTACTTC.

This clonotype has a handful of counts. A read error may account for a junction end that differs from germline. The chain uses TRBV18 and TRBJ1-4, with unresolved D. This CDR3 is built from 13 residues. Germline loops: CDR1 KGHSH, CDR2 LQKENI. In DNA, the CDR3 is TGTGCCAGCTCACCATCGACGGGAGTTGATTATTCTTTT. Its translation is CASSPSTGVDYSF.

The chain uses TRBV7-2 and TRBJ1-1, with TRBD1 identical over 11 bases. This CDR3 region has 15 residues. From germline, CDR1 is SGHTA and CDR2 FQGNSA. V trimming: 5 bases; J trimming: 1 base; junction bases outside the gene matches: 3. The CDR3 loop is CASSAGTGGNTEAFF. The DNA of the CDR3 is TGTGCCAGCAGCGCCGGGACAGGGGGGAACACTGAAGCTTTCTTT. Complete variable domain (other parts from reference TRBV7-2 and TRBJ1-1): GAGVSQSPSNKVTEKGKDVELRCDPISGHTALYWYRQSLGQGLEFLIYFQGNSAPDKSGLPSDRFSAERTGGSVSTLTIQRTQQEDSAVYLCASSAGTGGNTEAFFGQGTRLTVV.

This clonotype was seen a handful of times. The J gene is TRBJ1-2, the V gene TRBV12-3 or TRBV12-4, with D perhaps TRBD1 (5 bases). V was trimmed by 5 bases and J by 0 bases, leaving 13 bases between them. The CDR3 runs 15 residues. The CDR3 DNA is TGTGCCAGCAGTCCCCAGGGAAGAGCTAACTATGGCTACACCTTC. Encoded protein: CASSPQGRANYGYTF.

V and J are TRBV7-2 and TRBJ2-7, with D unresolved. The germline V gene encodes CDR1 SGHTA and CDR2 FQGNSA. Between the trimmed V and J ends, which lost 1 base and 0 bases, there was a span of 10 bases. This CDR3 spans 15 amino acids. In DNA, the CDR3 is TGTGCCAGCAGCTTAGGACTCGTAAGCTCCTACGAGCAGTACTTC. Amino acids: CASSLGLVSSYEQYF.

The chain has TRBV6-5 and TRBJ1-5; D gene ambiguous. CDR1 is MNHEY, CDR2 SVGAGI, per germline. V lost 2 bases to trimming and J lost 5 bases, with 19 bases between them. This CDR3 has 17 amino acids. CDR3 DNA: TGTGCCAGCAGTTACGGGAAGGCAGGCCTGACTTATCAGCCCCAGCATTTT. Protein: CASSYGKAGLTYQPQHF.

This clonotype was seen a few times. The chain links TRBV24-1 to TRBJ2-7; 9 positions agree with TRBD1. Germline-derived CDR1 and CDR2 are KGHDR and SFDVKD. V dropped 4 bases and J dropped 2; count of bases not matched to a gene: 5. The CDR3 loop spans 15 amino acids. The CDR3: CATSDPGQGAYEQYF. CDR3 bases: TGTGCCACCAGTGACCCGGGACAGGGAGCCTACGAGCAGTACTTC.

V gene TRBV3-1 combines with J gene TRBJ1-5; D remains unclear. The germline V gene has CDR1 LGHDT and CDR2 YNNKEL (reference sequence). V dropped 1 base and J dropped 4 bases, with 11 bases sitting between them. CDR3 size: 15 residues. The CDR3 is CASSQGRLLNQPQHF. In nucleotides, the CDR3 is TGTGCCAGCAGCCAAGGACGATTATTAAATCAGCCCCAGCATTTT.

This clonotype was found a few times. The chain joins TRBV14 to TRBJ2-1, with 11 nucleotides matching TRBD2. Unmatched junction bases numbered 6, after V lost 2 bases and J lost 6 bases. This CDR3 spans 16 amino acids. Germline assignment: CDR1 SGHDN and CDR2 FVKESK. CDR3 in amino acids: CASSQTRLAGLNEQFF. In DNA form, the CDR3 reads TGTGCCAGCAGCCAAACCCGACTAGCGGGACTCAATGAGCAGTTCTTC.

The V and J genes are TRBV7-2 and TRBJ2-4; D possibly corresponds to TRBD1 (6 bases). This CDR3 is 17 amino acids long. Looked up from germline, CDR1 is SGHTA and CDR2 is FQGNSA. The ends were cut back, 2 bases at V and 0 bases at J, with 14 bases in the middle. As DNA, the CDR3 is TGTGCCAGCAGCTTAACAGGGCCACAATCAGCCAAAAACATTCAGTACTTC. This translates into CASSLTGPQSAKNIQYF.

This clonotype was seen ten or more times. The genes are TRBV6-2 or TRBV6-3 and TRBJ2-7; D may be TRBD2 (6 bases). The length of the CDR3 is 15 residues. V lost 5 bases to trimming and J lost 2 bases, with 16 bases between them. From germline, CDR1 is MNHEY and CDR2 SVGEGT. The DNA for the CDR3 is TGTGCCAGCAGTCCCCCCGGGACGGGAGCCTACGAGCAGTACTTC. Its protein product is CASSPPGTGAYEQYF.

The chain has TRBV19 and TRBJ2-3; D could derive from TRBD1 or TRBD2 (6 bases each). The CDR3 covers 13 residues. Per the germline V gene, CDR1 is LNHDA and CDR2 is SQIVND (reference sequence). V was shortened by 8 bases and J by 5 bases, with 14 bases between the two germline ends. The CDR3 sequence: CASGWGARDTQYF. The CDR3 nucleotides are TGTGCCAGTGGTTGGGGGGCGAGAGATACGCAGTATTTT.

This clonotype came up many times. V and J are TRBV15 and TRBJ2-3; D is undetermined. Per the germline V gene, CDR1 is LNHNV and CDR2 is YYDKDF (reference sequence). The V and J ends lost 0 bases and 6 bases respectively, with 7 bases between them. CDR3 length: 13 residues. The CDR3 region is CATSRDPADTQYF. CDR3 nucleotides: TGTGCCACCAGCAGAGATCCGGCCGATACGCAGTATTTT.

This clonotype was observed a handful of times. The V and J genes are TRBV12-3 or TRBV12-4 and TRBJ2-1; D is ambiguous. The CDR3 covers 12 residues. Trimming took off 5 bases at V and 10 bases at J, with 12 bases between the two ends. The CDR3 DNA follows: TGTGCCAGCAGTCCCTTAGTGAGAGAGCAGTTCTTC. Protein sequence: CASSPLVREQFF.

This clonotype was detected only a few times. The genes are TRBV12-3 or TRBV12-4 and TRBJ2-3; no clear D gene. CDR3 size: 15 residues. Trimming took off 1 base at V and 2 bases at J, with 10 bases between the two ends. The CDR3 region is CASSLGLPFTDTQYF. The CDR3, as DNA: TGTGCCAGCAGTTTAGGGTTACCATTCACAGATACGCAGTATTTT.

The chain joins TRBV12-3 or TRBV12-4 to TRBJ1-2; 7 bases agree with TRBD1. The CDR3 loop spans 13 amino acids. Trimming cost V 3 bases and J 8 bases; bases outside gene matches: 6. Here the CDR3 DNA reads TGTGCCAGCAGTTTCGTCTCAGGGGGAGGCTACACCTTC. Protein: CASSFVSGGGYTF.

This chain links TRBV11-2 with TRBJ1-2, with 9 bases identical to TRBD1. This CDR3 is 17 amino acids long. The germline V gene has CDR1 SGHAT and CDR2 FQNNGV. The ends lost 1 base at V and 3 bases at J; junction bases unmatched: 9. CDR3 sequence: CASSLAEQGARHYGYTF. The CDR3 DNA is TGTGCCAGCAGCTTAGCCGAACAGGGGGCGCGGCACTATGGCTACACCTTC.

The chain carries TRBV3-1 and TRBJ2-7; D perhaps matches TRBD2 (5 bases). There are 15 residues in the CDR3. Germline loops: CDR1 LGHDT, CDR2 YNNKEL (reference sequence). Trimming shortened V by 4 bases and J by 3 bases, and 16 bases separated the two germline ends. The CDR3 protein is CASSPFSPGVYEQYF. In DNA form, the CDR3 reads TGTGCCAGCAGCCCTTTTAGCCCCGGGGTCTACGAGCAGTACTTC.

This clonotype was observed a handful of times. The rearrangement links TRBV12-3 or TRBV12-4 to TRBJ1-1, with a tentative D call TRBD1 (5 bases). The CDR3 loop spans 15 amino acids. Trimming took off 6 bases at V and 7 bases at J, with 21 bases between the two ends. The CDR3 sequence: CASRSSLGASLEAFF. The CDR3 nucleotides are TGTGCCAGCAGATCATCCCTAGGGGCGAGTCTTGAAGCTTTCTTT.

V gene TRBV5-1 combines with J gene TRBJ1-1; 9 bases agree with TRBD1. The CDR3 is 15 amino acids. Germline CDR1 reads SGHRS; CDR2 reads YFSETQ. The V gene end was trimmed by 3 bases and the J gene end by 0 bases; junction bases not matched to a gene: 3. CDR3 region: CASSSRQGVNTEAFF. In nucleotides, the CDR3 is TGCGCCAGCAGCTCCAGACAGGGGGTGAACACTGAAGCTTTCTTT.

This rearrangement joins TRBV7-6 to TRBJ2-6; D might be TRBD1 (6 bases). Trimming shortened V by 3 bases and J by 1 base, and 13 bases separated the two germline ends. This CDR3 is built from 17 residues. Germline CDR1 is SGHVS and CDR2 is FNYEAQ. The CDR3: CASSFPRGESGANVLTF. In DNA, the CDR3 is TGTGCCAGCAGCTTCCCCAGGGGCGAATCTGGGGCCAACGTCCTGACTTTC.

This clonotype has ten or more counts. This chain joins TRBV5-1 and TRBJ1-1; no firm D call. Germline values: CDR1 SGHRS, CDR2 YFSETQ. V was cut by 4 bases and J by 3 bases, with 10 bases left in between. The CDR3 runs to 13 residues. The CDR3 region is CASSQRRDTEAFF. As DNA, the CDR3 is TGCGCCAGCAGCCAGAGAAGGGACACTGAAGCTTTCTTT.

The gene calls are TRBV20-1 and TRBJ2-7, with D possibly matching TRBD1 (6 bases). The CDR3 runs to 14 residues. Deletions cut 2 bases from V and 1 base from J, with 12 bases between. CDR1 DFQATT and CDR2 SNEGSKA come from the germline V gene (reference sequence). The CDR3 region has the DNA TGCAGTGCTAGAAACAGGGATTGGTCCTACGAGCAGTACTTC. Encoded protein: CSARNRDWSYEQYF.

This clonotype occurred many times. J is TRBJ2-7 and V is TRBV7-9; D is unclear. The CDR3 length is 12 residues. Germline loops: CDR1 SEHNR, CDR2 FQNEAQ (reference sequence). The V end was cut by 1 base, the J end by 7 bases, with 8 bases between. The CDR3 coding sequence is TGTGCCAGCAGCTTAGTAGGGTTGGAGCAGTACTTC. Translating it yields CASSLVGLEQYF.

The CDR3: CASSLEPGWKENGYTF. The CDR3 DNA is TGTGCCAGCAGCTTGGAGCCAGGATGGAAAGAAAATGGCTACACCTTC. J is TRBJ1-2 and V is TRBV5-5; D unclear. Trimming pared 0 bases from V and 6 bases from J, leaving 18 bases between. Per germline, CDR1 SGHKS and CDR2 YYEKEE (reference sequence). The CDR3 is made up of 16 amino acids.

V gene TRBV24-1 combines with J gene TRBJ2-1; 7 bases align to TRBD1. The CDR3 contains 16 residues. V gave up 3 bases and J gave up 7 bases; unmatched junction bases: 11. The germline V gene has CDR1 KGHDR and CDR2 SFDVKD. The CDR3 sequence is CATSDPVTGKENEQFF. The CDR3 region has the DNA TGTGCCACCAGTGATCCAGTGACAGGGAAAGAAAATGAGCAGTTCTTC.

The CDR3 here is CASSLGPGRDEQYF. The CDR3, as DNA: TGTGCCAGCAGCTTAGGGCCAGGGAGGGACGAGCAGTACTTC. The chain uses TRBV7-2 and TRBJ2-7, with TRBD2 matching over 7 bases. Germline CDR1 SGHTA, CDR2 FQGNSA. This CDR3 is 14 amino acids long. J was trimmed by 5 bases and V by 1 base; bases with no gene match: 5.

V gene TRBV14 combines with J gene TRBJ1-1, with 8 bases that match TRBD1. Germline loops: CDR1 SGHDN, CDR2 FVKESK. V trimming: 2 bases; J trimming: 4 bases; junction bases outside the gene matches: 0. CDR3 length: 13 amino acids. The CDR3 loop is CASSQTGGTEAFF. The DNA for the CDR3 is TGTGCCAGCAGCCAAACAGGGGGCACTGAAGCTTTCTTT.

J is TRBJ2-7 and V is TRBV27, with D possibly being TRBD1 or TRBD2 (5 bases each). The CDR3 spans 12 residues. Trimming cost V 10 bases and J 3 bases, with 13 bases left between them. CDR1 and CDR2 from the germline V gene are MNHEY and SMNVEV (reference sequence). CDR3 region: CATRDGGYEQYF. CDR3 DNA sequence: TGTGCCACCCGGGACGGAGGCTACGAGCAGTACTTC.

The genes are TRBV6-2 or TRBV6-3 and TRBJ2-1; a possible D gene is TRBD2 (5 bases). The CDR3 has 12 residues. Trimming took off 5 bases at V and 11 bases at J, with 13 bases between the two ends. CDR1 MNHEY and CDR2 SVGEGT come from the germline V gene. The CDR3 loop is CASSPVRVKQFF. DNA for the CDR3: TGTGCCAGCAGTCCCGTGAGGGTAAAGCAGTTCTTC.

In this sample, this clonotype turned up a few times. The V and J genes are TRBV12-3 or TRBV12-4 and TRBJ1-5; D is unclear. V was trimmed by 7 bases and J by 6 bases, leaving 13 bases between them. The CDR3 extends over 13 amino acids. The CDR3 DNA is TGTGCCAGCACAGTTCGGTTGGGTCAGCCCCAGCATTTT. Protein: CASTVRLGQPQHF.